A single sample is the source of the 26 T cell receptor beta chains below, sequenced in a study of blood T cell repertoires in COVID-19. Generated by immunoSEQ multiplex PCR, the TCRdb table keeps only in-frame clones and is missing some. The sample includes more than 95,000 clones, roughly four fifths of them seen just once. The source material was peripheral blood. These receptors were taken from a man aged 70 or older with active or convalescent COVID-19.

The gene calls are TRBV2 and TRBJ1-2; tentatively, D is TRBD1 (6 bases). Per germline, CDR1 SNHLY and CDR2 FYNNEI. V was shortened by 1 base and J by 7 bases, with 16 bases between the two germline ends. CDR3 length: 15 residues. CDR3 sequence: CASSEGTAITIGYTF. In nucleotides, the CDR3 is TGTGCCAGCAGTGAAGGGACAGCGATAACTATTGGCTACACCTTC.

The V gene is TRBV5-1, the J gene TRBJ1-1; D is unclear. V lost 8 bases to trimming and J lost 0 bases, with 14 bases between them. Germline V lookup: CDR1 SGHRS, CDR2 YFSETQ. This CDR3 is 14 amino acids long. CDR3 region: CASKEGGLNTEAFF. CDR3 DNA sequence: TGCGCCAGTAAAGAGGGAGGCCTGAACACTGAAGCTTTCTTT.

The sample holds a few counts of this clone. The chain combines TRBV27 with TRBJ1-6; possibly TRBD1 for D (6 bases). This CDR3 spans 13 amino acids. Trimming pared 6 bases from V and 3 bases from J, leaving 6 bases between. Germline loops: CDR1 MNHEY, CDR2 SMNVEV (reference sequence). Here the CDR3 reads CASRDSYNSPLHF. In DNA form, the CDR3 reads TGTGCCAGCAGGGACAGCTATAATTCACCCCTCCACTTT.

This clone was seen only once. CDR3 region: CASSLAGTANYGYTF. CDR3 DNA: TGTGCCAGCAGCCTAGCCGGGACAGCTAACTATGGCTACACCTTC. The chain uses TRBV9 and TRBJ1-2; 7 bases are a match to TRBD1. The V segment lost 4 bases and the J segment 0 bases; nucleotides outside the gene matches: 6. CDR3 length: 15 residues. CDR1 is SGDLS and CDR2 is YYNGEE in the germline V gene.

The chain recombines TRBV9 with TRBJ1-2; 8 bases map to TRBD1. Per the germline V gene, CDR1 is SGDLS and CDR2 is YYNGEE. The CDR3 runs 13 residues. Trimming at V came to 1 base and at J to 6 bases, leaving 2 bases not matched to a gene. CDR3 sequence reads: CASSVPGGNGYTF. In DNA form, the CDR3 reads TGTGCCAGCAGCGTACCAGGGGGCAATGGCTACACCTTC.

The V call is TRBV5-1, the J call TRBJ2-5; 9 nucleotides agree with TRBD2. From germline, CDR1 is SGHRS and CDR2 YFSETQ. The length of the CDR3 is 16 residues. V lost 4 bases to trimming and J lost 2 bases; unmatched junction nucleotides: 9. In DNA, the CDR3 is TGCGCCAGCAGCGCGGACGGCGGGGGGGCACAAGAGACCCAGTACTTC. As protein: CASSADGGGAQETQYF.

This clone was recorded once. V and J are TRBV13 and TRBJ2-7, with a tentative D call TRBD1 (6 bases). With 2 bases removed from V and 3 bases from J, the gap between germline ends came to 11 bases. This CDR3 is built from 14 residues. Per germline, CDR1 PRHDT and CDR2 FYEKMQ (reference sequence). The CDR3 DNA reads TGTGCCAGCAGCTTATCAGGGGTAGTCTACGAGCAGTACTTC. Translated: CASSLSGVVYEQYF. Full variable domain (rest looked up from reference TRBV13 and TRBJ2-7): AAGVIQSPRHLIKEKRETATLKCYPIPRHDTVYWYQQGPGQDPQFLISFYEKMQSDKGSIPDRFSAQQFSDYHSELNMSSLELGDSALYFCASSLSGVVYEQYFGPGTRLTVT.

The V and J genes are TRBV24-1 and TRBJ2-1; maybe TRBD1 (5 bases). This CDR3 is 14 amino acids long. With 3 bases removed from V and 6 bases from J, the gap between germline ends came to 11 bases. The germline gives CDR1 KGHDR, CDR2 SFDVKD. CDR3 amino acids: CATSDPGRGNEQFF. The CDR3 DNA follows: TGTGCCACCAGTGATCCCGGAAGGGGCAATGAGCAGTTCTTC.

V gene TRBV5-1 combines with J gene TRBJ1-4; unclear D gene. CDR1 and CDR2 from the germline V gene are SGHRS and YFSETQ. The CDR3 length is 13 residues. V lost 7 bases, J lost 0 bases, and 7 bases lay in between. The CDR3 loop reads CASARSTNEKLFF. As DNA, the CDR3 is TGCGCCAGCGCGCGGTCAACTAATGAAAAACTGTTTTTT.

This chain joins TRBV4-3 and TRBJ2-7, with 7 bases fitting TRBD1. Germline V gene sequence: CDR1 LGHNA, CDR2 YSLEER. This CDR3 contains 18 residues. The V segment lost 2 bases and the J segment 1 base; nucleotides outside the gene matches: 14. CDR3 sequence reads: CASSQTTKTGVLSYEQYF. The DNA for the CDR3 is TGCGCCAGCAGCCAAACTACTAAAACAGGGGTGTTATCCTACGAGCAGTACTTC.

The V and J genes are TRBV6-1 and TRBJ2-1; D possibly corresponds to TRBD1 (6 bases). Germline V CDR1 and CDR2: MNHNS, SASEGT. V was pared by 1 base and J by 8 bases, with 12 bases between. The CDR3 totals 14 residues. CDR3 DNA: TGTGCCAGCAGTGAAGGGGGCAGGGGAGATGAGCAGTTCTTC. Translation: CASSEGGRGDEQFF.

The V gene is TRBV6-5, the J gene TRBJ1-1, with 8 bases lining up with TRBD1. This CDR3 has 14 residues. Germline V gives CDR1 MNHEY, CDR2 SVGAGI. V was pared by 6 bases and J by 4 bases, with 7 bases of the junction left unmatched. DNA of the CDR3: TGTGCCAGCAGCCGCGATACAGGGGGCACTGAAGCTTTCTTT. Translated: CASSRDTGGTEAFF.

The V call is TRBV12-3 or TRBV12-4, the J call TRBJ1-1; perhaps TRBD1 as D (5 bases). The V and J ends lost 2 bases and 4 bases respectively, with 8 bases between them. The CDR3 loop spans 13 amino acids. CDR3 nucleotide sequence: TGTGCCAGCAGTTTACGGGGACTCACTGAAGCTTTCTTT. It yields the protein CASSLRGLTEAFF.

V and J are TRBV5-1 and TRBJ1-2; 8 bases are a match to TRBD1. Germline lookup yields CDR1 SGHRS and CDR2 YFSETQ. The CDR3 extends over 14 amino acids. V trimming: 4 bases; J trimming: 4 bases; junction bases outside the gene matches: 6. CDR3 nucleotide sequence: TGCGCCAGCAGCCCCCCAGGGGGCAGCTATGGCTACACCTTC. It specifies CASSPPGGSYGYTF.

CDR3 bases: TGTGCCAGCACTAGCGGGGGGGCCACCGGGGAGCTGTTTTTT. It translates to CASTSGGATGELFF. The V gene is TRBV6-5, the J gene TRBJ2-2, with 12 bases that match TRBD2. Losses at the gene ends were 7 bases for V and 4 bases for J; bases not matched to a gene: 1. CDR1 is MNHEY and CDR2 is SVGAGI in the germline V gene. The length of the CDR3 is 14 residues.

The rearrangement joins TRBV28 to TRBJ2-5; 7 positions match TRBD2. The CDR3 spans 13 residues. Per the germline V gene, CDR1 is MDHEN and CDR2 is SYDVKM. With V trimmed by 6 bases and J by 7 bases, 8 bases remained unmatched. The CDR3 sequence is CASRAGRTGTQYF. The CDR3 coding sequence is TGTGCCAGCAGGGCCGGGAGGACCGGGACCCAGTACTTC.

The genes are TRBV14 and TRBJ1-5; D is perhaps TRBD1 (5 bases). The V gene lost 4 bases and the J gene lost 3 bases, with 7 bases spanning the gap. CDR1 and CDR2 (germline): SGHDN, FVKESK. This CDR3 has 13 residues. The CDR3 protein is CASSRQHNQPQHF. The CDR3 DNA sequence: TGTGCCAGCAGCCGACAGCACAATCAGCCCCAGCATTTT.

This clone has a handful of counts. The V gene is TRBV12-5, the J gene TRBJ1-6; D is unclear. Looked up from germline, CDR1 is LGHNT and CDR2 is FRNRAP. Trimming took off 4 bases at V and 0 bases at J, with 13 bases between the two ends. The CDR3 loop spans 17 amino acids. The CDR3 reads CASGSDRVSSYNSPLHF. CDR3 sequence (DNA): TGTGCTAGTGGTTCCGATCGGGTCAGCTCCTATAATTCACCCCTCCACTTT.

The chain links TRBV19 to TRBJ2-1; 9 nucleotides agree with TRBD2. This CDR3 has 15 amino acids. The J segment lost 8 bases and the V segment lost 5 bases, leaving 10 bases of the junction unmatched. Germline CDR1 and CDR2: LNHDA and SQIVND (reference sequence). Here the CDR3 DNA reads TGTGCCAGTAGTCCGCTTGGCGGGGGGGCGGATGAGCAGTTCTTC. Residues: CASSPLGGGADEQFF.

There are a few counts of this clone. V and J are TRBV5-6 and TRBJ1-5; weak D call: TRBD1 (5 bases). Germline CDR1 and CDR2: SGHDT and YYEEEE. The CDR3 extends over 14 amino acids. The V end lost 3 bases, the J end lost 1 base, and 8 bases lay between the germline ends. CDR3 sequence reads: CASSSQGSNQPQHF. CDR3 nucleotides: TGTGCCAGCAGCTCGCAGGGAAGCAATCAGCCCCAGCATTTT.

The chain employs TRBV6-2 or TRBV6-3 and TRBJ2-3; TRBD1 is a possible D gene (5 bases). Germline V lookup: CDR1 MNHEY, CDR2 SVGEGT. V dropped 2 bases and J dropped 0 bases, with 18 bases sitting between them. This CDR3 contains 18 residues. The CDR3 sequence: CASSYEIRGYPSTDTQYF. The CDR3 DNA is TGTGCCAGCAGTTACGAGATTAGGGGCTACCCGAGCACAGATACGCAGTATTTT.

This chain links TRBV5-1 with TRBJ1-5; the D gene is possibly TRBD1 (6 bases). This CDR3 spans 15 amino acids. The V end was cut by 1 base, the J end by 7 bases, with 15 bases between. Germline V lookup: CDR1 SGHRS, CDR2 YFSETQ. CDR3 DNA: TGCGCCAGCAGCTTGACCACAGGGTTAGGGCAGCCCCAGCATTTT. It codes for CASSLTTGLGQPQHF.

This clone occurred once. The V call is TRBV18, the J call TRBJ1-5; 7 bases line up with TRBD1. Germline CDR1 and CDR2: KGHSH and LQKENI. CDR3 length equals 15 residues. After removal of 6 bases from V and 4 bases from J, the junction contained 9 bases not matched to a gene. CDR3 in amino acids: CASSPIQGWNQPQHF. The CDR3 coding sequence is TGTGCCAGCTCTCCAATACAGGGGTGGAATCAGCCCCAGCATTTT. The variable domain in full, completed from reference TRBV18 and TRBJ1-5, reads NAGVMQNPRHLVRRRGQEARLRCSPMKGHSHVYWYRQLPEEGLKFMVYLQKENIIDESGMPKERFSAEFPKEGPSILRIQQVVRGDSAAYFCASSPIQGWNQPQHFGDGTRLSIL.

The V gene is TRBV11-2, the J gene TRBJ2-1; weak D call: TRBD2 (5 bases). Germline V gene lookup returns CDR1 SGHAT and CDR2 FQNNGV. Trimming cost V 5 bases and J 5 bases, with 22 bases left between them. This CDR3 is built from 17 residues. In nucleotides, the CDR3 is TGTGCCAGCAGCCTTAACCCGCCAAGAGGGAGTAACAATGAGCAGTTCTTC. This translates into CASSLNPPRGSNNEQFF.

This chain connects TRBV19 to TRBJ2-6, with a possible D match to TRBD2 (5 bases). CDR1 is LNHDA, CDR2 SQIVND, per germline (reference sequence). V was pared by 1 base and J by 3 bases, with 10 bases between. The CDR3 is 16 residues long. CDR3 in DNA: TGTGCCAGTAGTATAGCGAGGGCGGATGGGGCCAACGTCCTGACTTTC. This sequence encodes CASSIARADGANVLTF. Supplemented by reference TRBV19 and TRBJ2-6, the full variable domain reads DGGITQSPKYLFRKEGQNVTLSCEQNLNHDAMYWYRQDPGQGLRLIYYSQIVNDFQKGDIAEGYSVSREKKESFPLTVTSAQKNPTAFYLCASSIARADGANVLTFGAGSRLTVL.

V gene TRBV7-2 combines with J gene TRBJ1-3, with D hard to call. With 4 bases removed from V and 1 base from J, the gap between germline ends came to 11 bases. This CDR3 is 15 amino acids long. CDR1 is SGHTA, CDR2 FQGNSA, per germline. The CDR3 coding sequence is TGTGCCAGCAGCTGGCCGAGGGTTTCTGGAAACACCATATATTTT. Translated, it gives CASSWPRVSGNTIYF.